These 31 T cell receptor beta chains were sequenced from one sample in a study of blood T cell repertoires in COVID-19. The assay was immunoSEQ multiplex PCR, and TCRdb's table has in-frame clones only and misses some. The sample has roughly 130,000 clones, around 79% seen once; the top ten hold roughly 5.2%. The sample consisted of peripheral blood. Receptors were obtained from a woman aged 70 to 79 with COVID-19, enrolled during active disease.

This chain connects TRBV19 to TRBJ2-5; 9 nucleotides align to TRBD1. This CDR3 contains 18 residues. V trimming: 5 bases; J trimming: 1 base; junction bases outside the gene matches: 14. Germline V gives CDR1 LNHDA, CDR2 SQIVND (reference sequence). This chain's CDR3 is CASSPRTGTGGLQETQYF. In DNA form, the CDR3 reads TGTGCCAGTAGTCCCCGGACAGGTACAGGGGGCCTCCAAGAGACCCAGTACTTC.

The chain has TRBV9 and TRBJ2-7; a possible D gene is TRBD2 (7 bases). The CDR3 is 14 residues long. Germline assignment: CDR1 SGDLS and CDR2 YYNGEE. V was clipped by 4 bases and J by 0 bases, with 11 bases between them. The CDR3 DNA reads TGTGCCAGCAGCCTACGGGGGGCCTCCTACGAGCAGTACTTC. Protein sequence: CASSLRGASYEQYF.

The genes are TRBV7-8 and TRBJ1-5; D might be TRBD1 (5 bases). This CDR3 is 16 amino acids long. The V end lost 4 bases, the J end lost 4 bases, and 17 bases lay between the germline ends. Germline lookup yields CDR1 SGHVS and CDR2 FQNEAQ. For the CDR3, the DNA is TGTGCCAGCAGCTCAGAGGTGGGGACTCTAAATCAGCCCCAGCATTTT. The encoded protein is CASSSEVGTLNQPQHF.

The J gene is TRBJ1-4, the V gene TRBV19; 7 bases align to TRBD1. This CDR3 is 13 amino acids long. J lost 10 bases, V lost 9 bases, and 11 bases had no gene match. Germline loops: CDR1 LNHDA, CDR2 SQIVND (reference sequence). DNA for the CDR3: TGTGCCAGCAACCAGGCGGCAGGGGGAAAACTGTTTTTT. Protein product: CASNQAAGGKLFF.

This chain connects TRBV28 to TRBJ2-1; D gene ambiguous. V lost 1 base to trimming and J lost 3 bases, with 7 bases between them. CDR1 MDHEN and CDR2 SYDVKM come from the germline V gene. CDR3 length: 14 residues. DNA for the CDR3: TGTGCCAGCAGTTTATTGGGCAGCTACAATGAGCAGTTCTTC. Amino acids: CASSLLGSYNEQFF.

This chain uses TRBV2 with TRBJ1-1, with a possible D match to TRBD1 (6 bases). Germline V lookup: CDR1 SNHLY, CDR2 FYNNEI. V lost 2 bases and J 6 bases, leaving 22 bases between the germline ends. This CDR3 comprises 17 residues. The CDR3 DNA is TGTGCCAGCAGTGAACGTACGGCAGGGGTAGGTAGGGCTGAAGCTTTCTTT. Translation gives CASSERTAGVGRAEAFF.

The J gene is TRBJ1-1, the V gene TRBV12-3 or TRBV12-4, with D uncertain. V lost 4 bases and J 3 bases, leaving 9 bases between the germline ends. The CDR3 has 13 residues. In DNA, the CDR3 is TGTGCCAGCAGTTATTCGGCGGACACTGAAGCTTTCTTT. This translates into CASSYSADTEAFF.

This chain connects TRBV15 to TRBJ1-2, with TRBD1 as a possible D gene (6 bases). The CDR3 extends over 15 amino acids. Germline V CDR1 and CDR2: LNHNV, YYDKDF (reference sequence). The V gene lost 0 bases and the J gene lost 3 bases, with 11 bases spanning the gap. Written as DNA, the CDR3 is TGTGCCACCAGCAGAGATCACAGGGAATACTATGGCTACACCTTC. It specifies CATSRDHREYYGYTF.

The CDR3 spells CASSQAGHYGYTF. The CDR3, as DNA: TGTGCCAGCAGCCAAGCAGGCCACTATGGCTACACCTTC. The chain couples TRBV3-1 (or the pseudogene TRBV3-2) to TRBJ1-2; D ambiguous. Germline V gives CDR1 LGHDT, CDR2 YNNKEL (reference sequence). CDR3 length: 13 residues. Trimming cost V 1 base and J 3 bases, with 6 bases left between them.

This clone has only a few counts. The chain is built from TRBV6-5 and TRBJ1-4; D remains ambiguous. V was trimmed by 6 bases and J by 8 bases, leaving 13 bases between them. The V gene's germline CDR1 is MNHEY and CDR2 SVGAGI. This CDR3 contains 13 residues. The CDR3 here is CASSLNSREKLFF. In DNA, the CDR3 is TGTGCCAGCAGCTTAAACTCCAGGGAAAAACTGTTTTTT.

The chain is built from TRBV5-1 and TRBJ2-5; the match to TRBD2 covers 10 bases. CDR3 length: 13 amino acids. The ends lost 5 bases at V and 5 bases at J; junction bases unmatched: 3. CDR1 and CDR2 (germline): SGHRS, YFSETQ. The CDR3 is CASRAGGLETQYF. In DNA, the CDR3 is TGCGCCAGCAGAGCGGGGGGGCTTGAGACCCAGTACTTC.

This chain joins TRBV6-5 and TRBJ2-5; D gene uncertain. Germline V gene lookup returns CDR1 MNHEY and CDR2 SVGAGI. The CDR3 runs to 14 residues. V shed 6 bases and J shed 0 bases, with 11 bases lying between them. CDR3: CASRNYQYQETQYF. Written as DNA, the CDR3 is TGTGCCAGCAGGAATTACCAGTACCAAGAGACCCAGTACTTC.

The chain links TRBV30 to TRBJ1-2, with a possible D match to TRBD1 (5 bases). The CDR3 has 14 amino acids. The V gene lost 3 bases and the J gene lost 4 bases, with 15 bases spanning the gap. Germline V lookup: CDR1 GTSNPN, CDR2 SVGIG (reference sequence). The CDR3 loop is CAWSPRRGGYGYTF. The CDR3 nucleotides are TGTGCCTGGAGCCCTAGACGGGGGGGCTATGGCTACACCTTC.

This clone has only a few counts. The V gene is TRBV7-9, the J gene TRBJ1-1, with TRBD1 matching over 8 bases. With 6 bases clipped from V and 0 bases from J, the junction kept 9 bases outside the gene matches. The CDR3 is made up of 16 amino acids. CDR1 and CDR2 from the germline V gene are SEHNR and FQNEAQ (reference sequence). The CDR3 sequence: CASSPGQGNMNTEAFF. The CDR3 coding sequence is TGTGCCAGCAGTCCAGGACAGGGAAATATGAACACTGAAGCTTTCTTT.

In DNA form, the CDR3 reads TGTGCCAGCAGCCAAGATAGGGGGAAGGCCAGCTATGGCTACACCTTC. It encodes CASSQDRGKASYGYTF. The chain has TRBV3-1 (or the pseudogene TRBV3-2) and TRBJ1-2, with D maybe TRBD1 (6 bases). CDR3 length equals 16 residues. Deletions cut 0 bases from V and 4 bases from J, with 15 bases between. Germline V gene lookup returns CDR1 LGHDT and CDR2 YNNKEL (reference sequence).

This clone occurred once. J is TRBJ2-7 and V is TRBV9; 10 bases align to TRBD2. Germline lookup yields CDR1 SGDLS and CDR2 YYNGEE. Trimming cost V 0 bases and J 1 base; bases outside gene matches: 10. The length of the CDR3 is 18 residues. The CDR3 sequence: CASSVAISGGTGSYEQYF. CDR3 bases: TGTGCCAGCAGCGTAGCAATTAGCGGGGGGACCGGGTCCTACGAGCAGTACTTC.

The chain couples TRBV6-2 or TRBV6-3 to TRBJ1-5; 7 bases match TRBD1. This CDR3 comprises 15 residues. Germline V gene data show CDR1 as MNHEY and CDR2 as SVGEGT. V trimming: 6 bases; J trimming: 3 bases; junction bases outside the gene matches: 8. The DNA of the CDR3 is TGTGCCAGCAGCGGGGACAGAGAGATCAATCAGCCCCAGCATTTT. Residues: CASSGDREINQPQHF.

V and J are TRBV5-4 and TRBJ2-2, with TRBD2 matching 11 bases. The germline V gene encodes CDR1 SGHNT and CDR2 YYREEE (reference sequence). This CDR3 is 16 amino acids long. V was clipped by 0 bases and J by 3 bases; unmatched bases: 1. The CDR3 DNA reads TGTGCCAGCAGCTTGGGTAGCGGGGGGGACACCGGGGAGCTGTTTTTT. Its protein product is CASSLGSGGDTGELFF. Complete variable domain (other parts from reference TRBV5-4 and TRBJ2-2): ETGVTQSPTHLIKTRGQQVTLRCSSQSGHNTVSWYQQALGQGPQFIFQYYREEENGRGNFPPRFSGLQFPNYSSELNVNALELDDSALYLCASSLGSGGDTGELFFGEGSRLTVL.

This clone was counted only a few times. The CDR3, as DNA: TGCGCCAGCAGCCCACTAGGGGGTTCCGAAGCTTTCTTT. Encoded protein: CASSPLGGSEAFF. The chain combines TRBV5-1 with TRBJ1-1; TRBD1 might be the D (6 bases). Germline V gives CDR1 SGHRS, CDR2 YFSETQ. The CDR3 has 13 residues. Trimming stripped 4 bases from V and 8 bases from J, with 15 bases between.

This clone was found once. The chain combines TRBV3-1 (or the pseudogene TRBV3-2) with TRBJ2-5; a weak D match, TRBD2 (6 bases). This CDR3 comprises 14 residues. Germline lookup yields CDR1 LGHDT and CDR2 YNNKEL (reference sequence). The V end lost 0 bases, the J end lost 9 bases, and 14 bases lay between the germline ends. The CDR3 protein is CASSQDPREAAQYF. The CDR3 nucleotides read TGTGCCAGCAGCCAAGATCCGAGGGAGGCGGCCCAGTACTTC.

Concerning this clone: Other DNA sequences within the sample encode an identical CDR3. The chain uses TRBV28 and TRBJ1-5; D is possibly TRBD1 (6 bases). V lost 2 bases and J 7 bases, leaving 21 bases between the germline ends. Per the germline V gene, CDR1 is MDHEN and CDR2 is SYDVKM. The CDR3 loop spans 17 amino acids. CDR3 DNA sequence: TGTGCCAGCAGTTTACCCCCCCCTTCAGGGGCTCGGCAGCCCCAGCATTTT. This translates into CASSLPPPSGARQPQHF.

This clone was seen just once. The chain links TRBV30 to TRBJ1-2, with 10 bases aligning to TRBD1. From germline, CDR1 is GTSNPN and CDR2 SVGIG (reference sequence). Trimming removed 3 bases from V and 3 bases from J; junction bases left unmatched: 10. The CDR3 is made up of 16 amino acids. The CDR3 bases are TGTGCCTGGAGAGTGGACAGGGGGGGTAGGGACTATGGCTACACCTTC. Its translation is CAWRVDRGGRDYGYTF.

This clone has only a few counts. A junction end diverges from the germline sequence, so it may reflect a read error. This chain links TRBV27 with TRBJ1-5; 7 bases match TRBD1. The CDR3 has 13 amino acids. Germline CDR1 and CDR2: MNHEY and SMNVEV (reference sequence). CDR3 region: CTTRGSGDQPQHF. The CDR3 DNA reads as TGCACAACCAGGGGGTCAGGGGACCAGCCCCAGCATTTT.

Only one count was recorded for this clone. This chain connects TRBV28 to TRBJ1-3; D not certain. The germline CDR1 and CDR2 sequences are MDHEN and SYDVKM. V lost 7 bases to trimming and J lost 4 bases, with 20 bases between them. The CDR3 covers 16 residues. The CDR3 region has the DNA TGTGCCAGCACCCGCGGAAGTATCTCTGGAGGAAACACCATATATTTT. Translation: CASTRGSISGGNTIYF.

The gene calls are TRBV2 and TRBJ1-3; perhaps TRBD1 as D (5 bases). The length of the CDR3 is 15 residues. Trimming took off 1 base at V and 4 bases at J, with 11 bases between the two ends. Germline values: CDR1 SNHLY, CDR2 FYNNEI. CDR3 coding DNA: TGTGCCAGCAGTGAAGGCAGGGTAGCCGGAAACACCATATATTTT. Its protein product is CASSEGRVAGNTIYF. The variable domain in full, completed from reference TRBV2 and TRBJ1-3, reads EPEVTQTPSHQVTQMGQEVILRCVPISNHLYFYWYRQILGQKVEFLVSFYNNEISEKSEIFDDQFSVERPDGSNFTLKIRSTKLEDSAMYFCASSEGRVAGNTIYFGEGSWLTVV.

This clone was seen once. This chain links TRBV18 with TRBJ1-1, with no clear D. This CDR3 has 14 amino acids. Germline V gives CDR1 KGHSH, CDR2 LQKENI. V lost 1 base, J lost 7 bases, and 13 bases lay in between. CDR3: CASSPQNTGIEAFF. The DNA of the CDR3 is TGTGCCAGCTCACCACAAAATACGGGGATTGAAGCTTTCTTT. Filled out from reference TRBV18 and TRBJ1-1, the complete variable domain reads NAGVMQNPRHLVRRRGQEARLRCSPMKGHSHVYWYRQLPEEGLKFMVYLQKENIIDESGMPKERFSAEFPKEGPSILRIQQVVRGDSAAYFCASSPQNTGIEAFFGQGTRLTVV.

The genes are TRBV15 and TRBJ1-5; D is uncertain. There are 13 residues in the CDR3. Trimming cost V 8 bases and J 1 base, with 9 bases left between them. CDR1 and CDR2 (germline): LNHNV, YYDKDF (reference sequence). The CDR3 loop reads CATQGESNQPQHF. In DNA, the CDR3 is TGTGCCACCCAAGGAGAGAGCAATCAGCCCCAGCATTTT.

The DNA for the CDR3 is TGCGCCAGCAGCCAAATAGGGGGAGGGTATGGCTACACCTTC. Amino acids: CASSQIGGGYGYTF. The rearrangement links TRBV4-3 to TRBJ1-2, with D possibly matching TRBD1 (6 bases). Germline V gene lookup returns CDR1 LGHNA and CDR2 YSLEER. The V end was cut by 2 bases, the J end by 5 bases, with 12 bases between. The CDR3 sequence is 14 residues long.

The rearrangement links TRBV7-8 to TRBJ1-1, with D possibly matching TRBD1 (5 bases). The CDR3 is 15 residues long. Trimming removed 5 bases at V and 0 bases at J, with 13 bases between. Germline CDR1 and CDR2: SGHVS and FQNEAQ. The CDR3 region is CASSRGGDMNTEAFF. CDR3 in DNA: TGTGCCAGCAGCCGGGGGGGGGATATGAACACTGAAGCTTTCTTT.

The genes are TRBV4-2 and TRBJ1-2; D is possibly TRBD1 (5 bases). V was pared by 2 bases and J by 5 bases, with 6 bases between. The CDR3 spans 12 residues. From germline, CDR1 is LGHNA and CDR2 YNFKEQ. CDR3 sequence (DNA): TGTGCCAGCAGCCAACAGGGTTATGGCTACACCTTC. It codes for CASSQQGYGYTF.

The J gene is TRBJ2-2, the V gene TRBV9, with D possibly being TRBD1 (5 bases). The CDR3 sequence is 16 residues long. The germline CDR1 and CDR2 sequences are SGDLS and YYNGEE. V lost 2 bases to trimming and J lost 4 bases, with 15 bases between them. CDR3: CASSVGAIGFTGELFF. CDR3 DNA: TGTGCCAGCAGCGTTGGGGCAATCGGTTTCACCGGGGAGCTGTTTTTT. Filled out from reference TRBV9 and TRBJ2-2, the complete variable domain reads DSGVTQTPKHLITATGQRVTLRCSPRSGDLSVYWYQQSLDQGLQFLIQYYNGEERAKGNILERFSAQQFPDLHSELNLSSLELGDSALYFCASSVGAIGFTGELFFGEGSRLTVL.